These 7 T cell receptor beta chains came from one sample sequenced in a study of T cells in Graves' hyperthyroidism and ophthalmopathy. Amplification of TCR beta CDR3 regions was performed using RNA transcripts as template. RT-PCR in the first round (using the HTBI primer set) targeted the TCR CDR3. TCRdb reprocessed the multiplex PCR reads with MiXCR, giving one entry per CDR3 protein. The profile covers about 600,000 distinct CDR3 sequences, with approximately 15% appearing a single time and around 3.5% taken by the ten largest. The specimen sequenced was blood. These receptor sequences come from a woman aged 40 to 50 with Graves' ophthalmopathy.

About this clonotype itself: Since a much larger clone is just one base distant, this may be a read error. The V gene is TRBV11-1, the J gene TRBJ2-7; D may be TRBD1 (6 bases). Germline V gene data show CDR1 as SGHAT and CDR2 as FQDESV (reference sequence). The CDR3 is 14 residues long. CDR3 nucleotide sequence: TGTACCAGCAGCTTAACGGACAGCATCTACGAGCAGTACTTC. Protein sequence: CTSSLTDSIYEQYF.

The genes are TRBV20-1 and TRBJ2-7; TRBD2 agrees at 12 bases. V lost 2 bases, J lost 2 bases, and 10 bases stayed unmatched. CDR3 length: 17 amino acids. The germline V gene encodes CDR1 DFQATT and CDR2 SNEGSKA (reference sequence). The CDR3 nucleotides read TGCAGTGCTAGATCCCGGACTAGCGGGAAAACTACCTACGAGCAGTACTTC. Translating it yields CSARSRTSGKTTYEQYF.

The chain couples TRBV6-2 or TRBV6-3 to TRBJ1-1, with D perhaps matching TRBD1 (5 bases). This CDR3 has 14 amino acids. V was pared by 5 bases and J by 4 bases, with 14 bases between. Germline lookup yields CDR1 MNHEY and CDR2 SVGEGT. Here the CDR3 reads CASSRSPGLTEAFF. The CDR3 nucleotides are TGTGCCAGCAGTCGCAGTCCGGGACTCACTGAAGCTTTCTTT.

This clonotype was counted between two and nine times. CDR3 DNA sequence: TGTGCCAGCAGTTTAACCGGGACAGGGGTTTCCTACGAGCAGTACTTC. It translates to CASSLTGTGVSYEQYF. The rearrangement uses TRBV27 and TRBJ2-7; 10 bases line up with TRBD1. Germline CDR1 MNHEY, CDR2 SMNVEV (reference sequence). Trimming cost V 2 bases and J 1 base; bases outside gene matches: 5. The CDR3 contains 16 residues.

This clonotype was picked up many times. V and J are TRBV30 and TRBJ2-1, with D perhaps matching TRBD2 (7 bases). Germline CDR1 and CDR2: GTSNPN and SVGIG (reference sequence). V dropped 3 bases and J dropped 4 bases, with 13 bases sitting between them. CDR3 length: 14 amino acids. The CDR3 spells CAWRFRGGYNEQFF. The CDR3 region has the DNA TGTGCCTGGAGGTTTAGGGGGGGTTACAATGAGCAGTTCTTC.

V is TRBV5-1 and J is TRBJ1-4; no clear D. V was clipped by 3 bases and J by 6 bases, with 12 bases between them. The germline CDR1 and CDR2 sequences are SGHRS and YFSETQ. CDR3 length equals 14 residues. The CDR3 reads CASSSGSLDEKLFF. CDR3 DNA: TGCGCCAGCAGCTCCGGGTCCCTTGATGAAAAACTGTTTTTT.

This chain joins TRBV12-3 or TRBV12-4 and TRBJ2-1, with TRBD2 as a possible D gene (7 bases). The CDR3 extends over 15 amino acids. Trimming removed 8 bases at V and 8 bases at J, with 22 bases between. The CDR3 DNA reads TGTGCCAGCGACGCGGATATCGGGGGGCCTGATGAGCAGTTCTTC. It translates to CASDADIGGPDEQFF.